Below are 31 T cell receptor beta chains sequenced from a single sample in a study of blood T cell repertoires in COVID-19. This table comes from immunoSEQ multiplex PCR, and its TCRdb copy is limited to in-frame clones, with some not included. Of more than 100,000 clones in the sample, around three quarters are singletons; the top ten hold around 4.1%. Material: peripheral blood. The receptors shown here come from a woman of 80 years or more with acute or convalescent COVID-19.

This clone appeared a single time. The CDR3 region has the DNA TGTGCCAGTAGGAAACGGGAAACCTACACCTTC. Protein product: CASRKRETYTF. J is TRBJ1-2 and V is TRBV19, with no clear D. This CDR3 has 11 residues. Per the germline V gene, CDR1 is LNHDA and CDR2 is SQIVND (reference sequence). V was cut by 6 bases and J by 10 bases, with 12 bases left in between. Based on the CDR3 plus reference TRBV19 and TRBJ1-2, the full variable domain is DGGITQSPKYLFRKEGQNVTLSCEQNLNHDAMYWYRQDPGQGLRLIYYSQIVNDFQKGDIAEGYSVSREKKESFPLTVTSAQKNPTAFYLCASRKRETYTFGSGTRLTVV.

V gene TRBV9 combines with J gene TRBJ2-3, with D possibly matching TRBD2 (7 bases). Trimming pared 4 bases from V and 5 bases from J, leaving 20 bases between. The CDR3 has 16 amino acids. Germline V gene data show CDR1 as SGDLS and CDR2 as YYNGEE. The CDR3 sequence: CASSPREGGPGDTQYF. CDR3 in DNA: TGTGCCAGCAGCCCCAGGGAGGGGGGCCCCGGAGATACGCAGTATTTT. The complete variable domain, with remaining parts taken from reference TRBV9 and TRBJ2-3, reads DSGVTQTPKHLITATGQRVTLRCSPRSGDLSVYWYQQSLDQGLQFLIQYYNGEERAKGNILERFSAQQFPDLHSELNLSSLELGDSALYFCASSPREGGPGDTQYFGPGTRLTVL.

V and J are TRBV2 and TRBJ1-1; no reliable D call. CDR1 is SNHLY and CDR2 is FYNNEI in the germline V gene. Deletions cut 4 bases from V and 3 bases from J, with 12 bases between. CDR3 size: 14 residues. The CDR3 DNA sequence: TGTGCCAGCAGTGTGGAGGGAGGAGACACTGAAGCTTTCTTT. Amino acids: CASSVEGGDTEAFF.

J is TRBJ2-2 and V is TRBV28; 7 bases agree with TRBD1. This CDR3 is 15 amino acids long. From germline, CDR1 is MDHEN and CDR2 SYDVKM. The V gene end was trimmed by 6 bases and the J gene end by 3 bases; junction bases not matched to a gene: 7. The CDR3 nucleotides are TGTGCCAGCAGGCTACAGGGGCTTCACACCGGGGAGCTGTTTTTT. This encodes CASRLQGLHTGELFF.

This clone was found once. This chain uses TRBV2 with TRBJ1-5, with D hard to call. This CDR3 region has 13 residues. Germline CDR1 and CDR2: SNHLY and FYNNEI. V shed 8 bases and J shed 0 bases, with 8 bases lying between them. The CDR3 loop is CASRRDSNQPQHF. DNA of the CDR3: TGTGCCAGCCGGAGGGATAGCAATCAGCCCCAGCATTTT.

The chain carries TRBV5-1 and TRBJ2-2; possibly TRBD1 for D (5 bases). In germline, CDR1 is SGHRS, CDR2 YFSETQ. CDR3 length: 15 amino acids. V lost 1 base to trimming and J lost 4 bases, with 11 bases between them. CDR3 loop: CASSLSDSSTGELFF. The CDR3, as DNA: TGCGCCAGCAGCTTGTCCGACAGCAGCACCGGGGAGCTGTTTTTT.

This clone was detected a few times. This chain links TRBV5-4 with TRBJ2-7; 7 nucleotides align to TRBD1. Germline-derived CDR1 and CDR2 are SGHNT and YYREEE (reference sequence). This CDR3 region has 13 residues. V shed 4 bases and J 5 bases; nucleotides not matched to a gene: 6. CDR3 nucleotides: TGTGCCAGCAGCCGGACAGGTGGGGACGAGCAGTACTTC. Its protein is CASSRTGGDEQYF.

The chain uses TRBV29-1 and TRBJ2-3; D call uncertain. The V and J ends lost 3 bases and 11 bases respectively, with 12 bases between them. CDR1 is SQVTM and CDR2 is ANQGSEA in the germline V gene. The CDR3 spans 11 residues. Written as DNA, the CDR3 is TGCAGCGTTGATGAGCCACTGAGGCAGTATTTT. Translating gives CSVDEPLRQYF.

The CDR3 spells CASSLEGTHAGYTF. Here the CDR3 DNA reads TGCGCCAGCAGCTTGGAAGGGACTCACGCGGGCTACACCTTC. The chain combines TRBV5-1 with TRBJ1-2, with a possible D match to TRBD1 (5 bases). This CDR3 comprises 14 residues. Trimming stripped 0 bases from V and 8 bases from J, with 14 bases between. The germline gives CDR1 SGHRS, CDR2 YFSETQ.

The CDR3 sequence is CASSYSRVVYEQYF. CDR3 nucleotide sequence: TGTGCCAGCAGTTATAGTCGGGTAGTATACGAGCAGTACTTC. V usage is TRBV6-5 and J usage is TRBJ2-7; no clear D gene. Germline CDR1 and CDR2: MNHEY and SVGAGI. The ends were cut back, 3 bases at V and 4 bases at J, with 13 bases in the middle. CDR3 size: 14 residues.

This chain links TRBV11-3 with TRBJ1-1; TRBD1 might be the D (6 bases). Per germline, CDR1 SGHNT and CDR2 YENEEA. Trimming shortened V by 3 bases and J by 0 bases, and 23 bases separated the two germline ends. CDR3 length: 19 residues. CDR3 sequence reads: CASSFRAGPRGTMNTEAFF. For the CDR3, the DNA is TGTGCCAGCAGCTTTAGAGCCGGTCCTAGGGGGACCATGAACACTGAAGCTTTCTTT.

This clone has only a few counts. V and J are TRBV30 and TRBJ1-3, with no clear D. Between the trimmed V and J ends, which lost 5 bases and 0 bases, there was a span of 8 bases. Germline V gene sequence: CDR1 GTSNPN, CDR2 SVGIG (reference sequence). The CDR3 runs 13 residues. The CDR3 loop reads CAWDRGSGNTIYF. In DNA form, the CDR3 reads TGTGCCTGGGATCGCGGCTCTGGAAACACCATATATTTT.

This clone was counted only a few times. The chain uses TRBV28 and TRBJ2-7, with 8 positions matching TRBD2. With 6 bases clipped from V and 0 bases from J, the junction kept 10 bases outside the gene matches. From germline, CDR1 is MDHEN and CDR2 SYDVKM. The CDR3 has 16 amino acids. CDR3 in amino acids: CASSLSGSSLSYEQYF. For the CDR3, the DNA is TGTGCCAGCAGCCTGAGCGGGAGTTCCCTCTCCTACGAGCAGTACTTC.

This rearrangement joins TRBV28 to TRBJ2-7, with TRBD2 as a possible D gene (6 bases). The CDR3 loop spans 23 amino acids. The germline gives CDR1 MDHEN, CDR2 SYDVKM. V lost 5 bases, J lost 0 bases, and 38 bases lay in between. In DNA, the CDR3 is TGTGCCAGCAGTCCGCCTACCTGGGACGTTTGGGGGGAGGAACAGAGAACCTCCTACGAGCAGTACTTC. Its protein product is CASSPPTWDVWGEEQRTSYEQYF.

The chain carries TRBV28 and TRBJ1-5; TRBD1 might be the D (6 bases). The CDR3 has 14 residues. From germline, CDR1 is MDHEN and CDR2 SYDVKM. V lost 5 bases, J lost 0 bases, and 8 bases lay in between. CDR3 nucleotide sequence: TGTGCCAGCAGTCGGACAGATAGCAATCAGCCCCAGCATTTT. The encoded protein is CASSRTDSNQPQHF.

CDR3 sequence (DNA): TGTGCCACCAGCAGAGGAGAGGGACACCTTTACGAGCAGTACTTC. Its translation is CATSRGEGHLYEQYF. The rearrangement joins TRBV15 to TRBJ2-7; a weak D match, TRBD1 (6 bases). The V gene's germline CDR1 is LNHNV and CDR2 YYDKDF (reference sequence). Trimming took off 1 base at V and 4 bases at J, with 14 bases between the two ends. CDR3 size: 15 residues.

The V and J genes are TRBV28 and TRBJ1-4, with a tentative D call TRBD1 (6 bases). Germline values: CDR1 MDHEN, CDR2 SYDVKM. CDR3 length: 15 residues. With 4 bases removed from V and 0 bases from J, the gap between germline ends came to 9 bases. The CDR3 region is CASSSGGPTNEKLFF. The CDR3 coding sequence is TGTGCCAGCAGTTCCGGGGGGCCAACTAATGAAAAACTGTTTTTT.

The chain combines TRBV20-1 with TRBJ1-2; D is ambiguous. The V gene lost 3 bases and the J gene lost 7 bases, with 12 bases spanning the gap. CDR3 length: 12 amino acids. The germline V gene encodes CDR1 DFQATT and CDR2 SNEGSKA (reference sequence). The CDR3, as DNA: TGCAGTGCTAGTAGCCAGGCCTTTGGCTACACCTTC. Encoded protein: CSASSQAFGYTF.

This sequence joins TRBV3-1 (or the pseudogene TRBV3-2) and TRBJ1-2, with D maybe TRBD1 (6 bases). V was trimmed by 4 bases and J by 3 bases, leaving 15 bases between them. The CDR3 sequence is 15 residues long. Germline lookup yields CDR1 LGHDT and CDR2 YNNKEL (reference sequence). CDR3 sequence: CASSPSLDRDYGYTF. The CDR3 DNA reads as TGTGCCAGCAGCCCCTCACTGGACAGAGACTATGGCTACACCTTC.

The gene calls are TRBV7-8 and TRBJ2-1; 12 nucleotides agree with TRBD2. From germline, CDR1 is SGHVS and CDR2 FQNEAQ. Trimming removed 0 bases from V and 10 bases from J; junction bases left unmatched: 7. This CDR3 contains 16 residues. CDR3 residues: CASSLAGGLAGGEQFF. For the CDR3, the DNA is TGTGCCAGCAGCTTAGCAGGGGGGCTAGCGGGAGGGGAGCAGTTCTTC.

This rearrangement joins TRBV7-6 to TRBJ2-1; the D gene is possibly TRBD1 (6 bases). The germline V and J ends were trimmed by 0 bases and 10 bases, with 10 bases remaining between them. This CDR3 region has 13 residues. Germline-derived CDR1 and CDR2 are SGHVS and FNYEAQ. The CDR3 region is CASSLAGATEQFF. For the CDR3, the DNA is TGTGCCAGCAGCTTAGCGGGGGCCACAGAGCAGTTCTTC.

This rearrangement joins TRBV5-8 to TRBJ2-5, with 11 bases fitting TRBD2. The V segment lost 1 base and the J segment 5 bases; nucleotides outside the gene matches: 13. This CDR3 contains 18 residues. CDR1 and CDR2 from the germline V gene are SGHTS and YDEGEE. The CDR3 sequence: CASSLLGTSGPTTETQYF. CDR3 coding DNA: TGTGCCAGCAGCTTGTTGGGGACTAGCGGCCCCACGACGGAGACCCAGTACTTC.

The rearrangement links TRBV6-1 to TRBJ2-1; 11 bases match TRBD2. The germline V gene has CDR1 MNHNS and CDR2 SASEGT. The V and J ends lost 5 bases and 7 bases, in that order; junction bases with no gene match: 7. The CDR3 totals 15 residues. CDR3 sequence reads: CASSSTSGSGNEQFF. CDR3 bases: TGTGCCAGCAGTTCCACTAGCGGGAGCGGTAATGAGCAGTTCTTC.

This chain joins TRBV27 and TRBJ1-2; no clear D. Germline V gene sequence: CDR1 MNHEY, CDR2 SMNVEV (reference sequence). V was cut by 5 bases and J by 6 bases, with 13 bases left in between. The CDR3 runs 13 residues. CDR3 coding DNA: TGTGCCAGCAGTCGCGGGAGGATAAATGGCTACACCTTC. Translation gives CASSRGRINGYTF.

The chain has TRBV19 and TRBJ2-3; the match to TRBD2 covers 9 bases. Germline V gene sequence: CDR1 LNHDA, CDR2 SQIVND (reference sequence). The length of the CDR3 is 16 residues. V shed 5 bases and J 5 bases; nucleotides not matched to a gene: 11. CDR3 sequence (DNA): TGTGCCAGTAGTTCCCCGGATAGCGGGGGAGGAGATACGCAGTATTTT. It encodes CASSSPDSGGGDTQYF.

The chain carries TRBV7-2 and TRBJ1-3; D uncertain. The V gene lost 4 bases and the J gene lost 3 bases, with 7 bases spanning the gap. Looked up from germline, CDR1 is SGHTA and CDR2 is FQGNSA. This CDR3 has 13 amino acids. The CDR3 sequence is CASSSAVGNTIYF. DNA of the CDR3: TGTGCCAGCAGCTCCGCAGTTGGAAACACCATATATTTT.

The chain links TRBV7-9 to TRBJ2-1; possible D gene TRBD2, 7 bases. In germline, CDR1 is SEHNR, CDR2 FQNEAQ (reference sequence). V lost 0 bases, J lost 7 bases, and 10 bases lay in between. The CDR3 consists of 14 residues. The CDR3 spells CASSLAGGPNEQFF. CDR3 sequence (DNA): TGTGCCAGCAGCTTAGCGGGGGGGCCAAATGAGCAGTTCTTC.

The chain carries TRBV27 and TRBJ1-2; TRBD1 is a possible D gene (6 bases). The V gene's germline CDR1 is MNHEY and CDR2 SMNVEV (reference sequence). This CDR3 region has 14 residues. Trimming left V 2 bases short and J 8 bases short, with 15 bases between. Here the CDR3 reads CASSLRGGAGGYTF. DNA of the CDR3: TGTGCCAGCAGTTTAAGAGGGGGGGCGGGGGGCTACACCTTC.

The CDR3 reads CASSPGDRPDQETQYF. CDR3 DNA sequence: TGTGCCAGCAGTCCCGGGGACAGGCCGGACCAAGAGACCCAGTACTTC. The rearrangement joins TRBV6-2 or TRBV6-3 to TRBJ2-5, with TRBD1 matching over 8 bases. V lost 5 bases, J lost 0 bases, and 8 bases stayed unmatched. The CDR3 loop spans 16 amino acids. The germline gives CDR1 MNHEY, CDR2 SVGEGT.

This clone was seen a handful of times. This chain uses TRBV29-1 with TRBJ1-2, with D unclear. Germline assignment: CDR1 SQVTM and CDR2 ANQGSEA. V gave up 1 base and J gave up 2 bases, with 11 bases separating them. The CDR3 length is 14 residues. The CDR3 DNA sequence: TGCAGCGTTGAAGTGATCGAAACAAACTATGGCTACACCTTC. This translates into CSVEVIETNYGYTF.

This chain links TRBV5-1 with TRBJ2-1; D is ambiguous. The CDR3 sequence is 12 residues long. Germline assignment: CDR1 SGHRS and CDR2 YFSETQ. Trimming left V 4 bases short and J 10 bases short, with 12 bases between. CDR3: CASSLLAREQFF. The CDR3 coding sequence is TGCGCCAGCAGCCTTCTCGCGCGGGAGCAGTTCTTC.